These T cell receptor beta chains were read from a single sample in a study of cytomegalovirus exposure and HLA in healthy donors. Only in-frame clones appear in the TCRdb table, and some are missing; sequencing was by immunoSEQ multiplex PCR. The profile covers fewer than 100,000 clones, with roughly 78% appearing a single time and 0.7% to 0.85% taken by the ten largest. The sequencing sample was made of PBMCs. The source of these receptors is a woman aged 55-75 years in good health and CMV-seronegative. Each CDR3 is given with its conserved first and last residue. A D gene is named only where the DNA matches it firmly. Size is omitted from some rows. Given values are once, few, many or a class for expanded clones.

TRBV14	NA	TRBJ2-1	NA	CASSQDGAGAKYNEQFF	TGTGCCAGCAGCCAAGATGGGGCAGGGGCCAAATACAATGAGCAGTTCTTC
TRBV9	TRBD2	TRBJ2-3	NA	CASSQGTSGGVAQYF	TGTGCCAGCAGCCAGGGGACTAGCGGGGGAGTGGCGCAGTATTTT
TRBV2	TRBD1	TRBJ2-2	NA	CASSGTGLNTGELFF	TGTGCCAGCAGCGGGACAGGGCTGAACACCGGGGAGCTGTTTTTT
TRBV9	NA	TRBJ2-1	NA	CASSAEVLANNEQFF	TGTGCCAGCAGCGCAGAGGTACTAGCTAACAATGAGCAGTTCTTC
TRBV6-5	TRBD1	TRBJ2-7	NA	CASRDSYEQYF	TGTGCCAGCCGGGACAGCTACGAGCAGTACTTC
TRBV5-1	NA	TRBJ1-1	NA	CASSLAGVENTEAFF	TGCGCCAGCAGCTTGGCAGGGGTCGAGAACACTGAAGCTTTCTTT
TRBV5-1	TRBD1	TRBJ1-4	NA	CASSYTGAQGEKLFF	TGCGCCAGCAGCTATACAGGGGCTCAGGGTGAAAAACTGTTTTTT
TRBV6-5	NA	TRBJ2-7	NA	CASSRQTKSSYEQYF	TGTGCCAGCAGCAGACAGACCAAAAGCTCCTACGAGCAGTACTTC
TRBV4-1	NA	TRBJ1-1	NA	CASSHPDRDTGRAFF	TGCGCCAGCAGCCACCCGGATCGGGACACCGGGCGCGCTTTCTTT
TRBV28	NA	TRBJ1-1	NA	CASSNRQGSEAFF	TGTGCCAGCAGTAACCGTCAGGGATCTGAAGCTTTCTTT
TRBV6-6	TRBD1	TRBJ2-1	NA	CASSYSAGTGNNEQFF	TGTGCCAGCAGTTACTCCGCCGGGACAGGGAACAATGAGCAGTTCTTC
TRBV27	NA	TRBJ2-5	NA	CASNFPQREETQYF	TGTGCCAGCAACTTTCCCCAGAGGGAAGAGACCCAGTACTTC
TRBV7-8	TRBD2	TRBJ2-5	few	CASSFLGTSGQETQYF	TGTGCCAGCAGCTTTTTAGGGACTAGCGGACAAGAGACCCAGTACTTC
TRBV7-9	NA	TRBJ1-1	NA	CASRTVQVNTEAFF	TGTGCCAGCAGGACGGTACAGGTCAACACTGAAGCTTTCTTT
TRBV13	TRBD2	TRBJ2-1	NA	CASSPLGTRYNEQFF	TGTGCCAGCAGCCCTTTAGGGACTAGGTACAATGAGCAGTTCTTC
TRBV5-6	NA	TRBJ1-5	few	CASSLAGRVVNQPQHF	TGTGCCAGCAGCTTGGCGGGAAGGGTGGTCAATCAGCCCCAGCATTTT
TRBV6-1	NA	TRBJ2-5	NA	CASSETQYGIRSETQYF	TGTGCCAGCAGTGAAACCCAATACGGGATTCGTTCGGAGACCCAGTACTTC
TRBV6-1	NA	TRBJ1-5	few	CASSESGYSNQPQHF	TGTGCCAGCAGTGAGTCGGGGTATAGCAATCAGCCCCAGCATTTT
TRBV7-9	TRBD1	TRBJ1-3	NA	CASSPQQGSGNTIYF	TGTGCCAGCAGCCCCCAACAGGGGTCCGGAAACACCATATATTTT
TRBV6-6	NA	TRBJ2-3	NA	CASLLGLGTDTQYF	TGTGCCAGCCTGCTGGGCTTAGGCACAGATACGCAGTATTTT
TRBV2	TRBD1	TRBJ1-2	NA	CASRVNRLQGGGYGYTF	TGTGCCAGCAGAGTGAACCGGTTGCAGGGGGGAGGATATGGCTACACCTTC
TRBV19	NA	TRBJ2-1	few	CASTTGLRNEQFF	TGTGCCAGTACCACAGGGTTGCGCAATGAGCAGTTCTTC
TRBV5-1	NA	TRBJ1-1	few	CASSLQGDTEAFF	TGCGCCAGCAGCTTACAGGGAGACACTGAAGCTTTCTTT
TRBV2	NA	TRBJ1-6	NA	CAGAGGNNSPLHF	TGTGCCGGAGCAGGAGGCAATAATTCACCCCTCCACTTT
TRBV7-9	TRBD1	TRBJ2-2	few	CASRAGTGDTGELFF	TGTGCCAGCAGAGCCGGGACAGGGGACACCGGGGAGCTGTTTTTT
TRBV7-8	TRBD2	TRBJ2-3	NA	CASSSLGTSGRAADTQYF	TGTGCCAGCAGCTCTCTCGGGACTAGCGGGAGGGCAGCAGATACGCAGTATTTT
TRBV6-5	TRBD2	TRBJ2-1	NA	CASRSGLLTYNEQFF	TGTGCCAGCAGGTCGGGACTACTCACCTACAATGAGCAGTTCTTC
TRBV19	TRBD1	TRBJ1-2	once	CASSPDRARIGYTF	TGTGCCAGTAGTCCCGACAGGGCTAGGATTGGCTACACCTTC
TRBV6-1	TRBD1	TRBJ1-5	NA	CASSGGQGADQPQHF	TGTGCCAGCAGTGGGGGACAGGGGGCCGATCAGCCCCAGCATTTT
TRBV28	NA	TRBJ2-4	NA	CASSLTFGENIQYF	TGTGCCAGCAGTTTAACGTTCGGAGAAAACATTCAGTACTTC
TRBV7-9	TRBD2	TRBJ2-1	NA	CASSLVRLAGGSTYNEQFF	TGTGCCAGCAGCTTAGTCCGGCTAGCGGGAGGGTCGACTTACAATGAGCAGTTCTTC
TRBV28	NA	TRBJ2-1	once	CASSLAGGLYNEQFF	TGTGCCAGCAGTTTAGCCGGGGGACTTTACAATGAGCAGTTCTTC
TRBV30	NA	TRBJ1-1	few	CAWTGTEAFF	TGTGCCTGGACGGGCACTGAAGCTTTCTTT
TRBV27	TRBD2	TRBJ2-1	NA	CASNLRGGEQFF	TGTGCCAGCAACCTCCGGGGGGGTGAGCAGTTCTTC
TRBV29-1	TRBD2	TRBJ2-3	NA	CSVRLAGGDTQYF	TGCAGCGTTCGACTAGCGGGGGGAGATACGCAGTATTTT
TRBV4-1	TRBD1	TRBJ2-5	NA	CASSQVYQATGLREQETQYF	TGCGCCAGCAGCCAAGTTTATCAGGCGACAGGGCTAAGGGAGCAAGAGACCCAGTACTTC
TRBV10-3	TRBD2	TRBJ2-1	NA	CAISERASGTYNEQFF	TGTGCCATCAGTGAGCGTGCTAGCGGAACCTACAATGAGCAGTTCTTC
TRBV29-1	NA	TRBJ1-2	NA	CSAFVDGYTF	TGCAGCGCCTTTGTTGATGGCTACACCTTC
TRBV7-2	NA	TRBJ2-7	few	CASSFSASYYEQYF	TGTGCCAGCAGCTTCTCAGCGAGCTACTACGAGCAGTACTTC
TRBV28	TRBD2	TRBJ2-7	NA	CASITSGSYEQYF	TGTGCCAGCATCACTAGCGGTTCCTACGAGCAGTACTTC
TRBV6-5	TRBD1	TRBJ2-7	few	CASSYQQGVEQYF	TGTGCCAGCAGTTACCAACAGGGGGTCGAGCAGTACTTC
TRBV6-5	NA	TRBJ2-5	NA	CASSPTSLSETQYF	TGTGCCAGCAGCCCAACTAGTTTGTCCGAGACCCAGTACTTC
TRBV28	TRBD1	TRBJ2-7	NA	CASRSQGVPYEQYF	TGTGCCAGCAGATCACAGGGGGTACCCTACGAGCAGTACTTC
TRBV7-9	TRBD2	TRBJ2-7	NA	CASSAATGGLAESSYEQYF	TGTGCCAGCAGCGCCGCTACTGGTGGGCTAGCGGAAAGCTCCTACGAGCAGTACTTC
TRBV2	TRBD1	TRBJ2-3	NA	CASSYRGDTQYF	TGTGCCAGCAGCTACAGGGGAGATACGCAGTATTTT